This T cell receptor beta chain comes out of a study of blood T cell repertoires in COVID-19. Here immunoSEQ multiplex PCR was the method, and the copy in TCRdb shows in-frame clones only, minus some. The repertoire holds 200,000 to 250,000 clones, 70% to 90% seen once, with about 8.2% in the top ten. Germline CDR1 is LGHNA and CDR2 is YSLEER. Trimming cost V 0 bases and J 2 bases, with 8 bases left between them. This CDR3 is built from 16 residues. The participants were between roughly 18 and 89 years old and came from 24 US areas. Grouping used clinical history reported by participants in a survey and questionnaire.

The material sequenced was PBMCs or T cells enriched from blood (not recorded which). The receptor comes from a woman between 45 and 65 years old with acute COVID-19. This chain joins TRBV4-3 and TRBJ2-6; no definite D call. In nucleotides, the CDR3 is TGCGCCAGCAGCCAAGAGGCCCGTCCTGGGGCCAACGTCCTGACTTTC. This gives the protein CASSQEARPGANVLTF.